This T cell receptor (beta chain) was recorded in a study of T cells in Graves' hyperthyroidism and ophthalmopathy. CDR3 length equals 13 residues. Losses at the gene ends were 9 bases for V and 7 bases for J; bases not matched to a gene: 6. RNA transcripts yielded amplified TCR beta CDR3 regions. The HTBI set primed first-round TCR CDR3 RT-PCR. TCRdb reanalysed the multiplex PCR reads using MiXCR and keeps one entry per CDR3 protein. The table includes some 460,000 distinct CDR3 sequences, 15% to 18% detected once. Among the patients, aged 18 to 65, hyperthyroidism was newly diagnosed and had lasted under 2 months.

This sequence joins TRBV12-3 or TRBV12-4 and TRBJ2-3, with 11 bases fitting TRBD2. The sequenced material came from blood. The sequence was collected from a woman aged 18-29 years with Graves' hyperthyroidism. Written as DNA, the CDR3 is TGTGCCAGTACCGGGACTAGCGGACATACGCAGTATTTT. Its translation: CASTGTSGHTQYF.